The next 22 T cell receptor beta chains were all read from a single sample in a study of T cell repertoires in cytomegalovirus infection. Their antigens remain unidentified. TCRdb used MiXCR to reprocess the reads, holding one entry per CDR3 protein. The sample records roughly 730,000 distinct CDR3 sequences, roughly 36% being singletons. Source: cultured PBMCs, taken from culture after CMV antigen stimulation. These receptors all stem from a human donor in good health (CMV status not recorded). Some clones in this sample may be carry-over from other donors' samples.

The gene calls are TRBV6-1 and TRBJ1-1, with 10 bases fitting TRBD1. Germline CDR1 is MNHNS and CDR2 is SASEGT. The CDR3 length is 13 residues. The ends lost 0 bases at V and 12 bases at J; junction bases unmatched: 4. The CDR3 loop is CASSEAGTGVSFF. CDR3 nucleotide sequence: TGTGCCAGCAGTGAAGCGGGGACAGGGGTGTCTTTCTTT.

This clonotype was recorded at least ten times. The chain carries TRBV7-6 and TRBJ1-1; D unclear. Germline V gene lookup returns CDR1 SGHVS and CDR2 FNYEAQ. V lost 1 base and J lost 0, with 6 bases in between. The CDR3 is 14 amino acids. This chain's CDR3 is CASSLVRVNTEAFF. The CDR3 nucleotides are TGTGCCAGCAGCTTAGTTCGAGTGAACACTGAAGCTTTCTTT.

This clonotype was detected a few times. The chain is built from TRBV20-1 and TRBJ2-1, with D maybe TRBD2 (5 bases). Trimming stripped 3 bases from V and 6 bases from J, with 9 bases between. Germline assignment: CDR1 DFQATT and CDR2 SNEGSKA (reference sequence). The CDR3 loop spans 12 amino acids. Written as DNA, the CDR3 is TGCAGTGCTAGGCCTAGCAGCAATGAGCAGTTCTTC. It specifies CSARPSSNEQFF.

The CDR3 DNA sequence: TGTGCCAGCAGCTTGGGAGGGTGGGTCCGAGAGACCCAGTACTTC. This sequence encodes CASSLGGWVRETQYF. V and J are TRBV5-4 and TRBJ2-5, with D perhaps matching TRBD2 (5 bases). The CDR3 spans 15 residues. Germline V lookup: CDR1 SGHNT, CDR2 YYREEE (reference sequence). Trimming removed 0 bases from V and 4 bases from J, with 13 bases in between.

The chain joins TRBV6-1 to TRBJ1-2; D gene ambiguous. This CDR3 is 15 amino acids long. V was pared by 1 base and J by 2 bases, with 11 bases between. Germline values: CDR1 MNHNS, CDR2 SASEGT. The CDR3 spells CASSEGRIQNYGYTF. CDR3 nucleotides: TGTGCCAGCAGTGAAGGGAGGATACAAAACTATGGCTACACCTTC.

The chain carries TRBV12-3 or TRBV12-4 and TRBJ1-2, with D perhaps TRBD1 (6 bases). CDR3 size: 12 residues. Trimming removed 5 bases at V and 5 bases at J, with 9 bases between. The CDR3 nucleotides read TGTGCCAGCAGTGGGACACTTTATGGCTACACCTTC. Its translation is CASSGTLYGYTF.

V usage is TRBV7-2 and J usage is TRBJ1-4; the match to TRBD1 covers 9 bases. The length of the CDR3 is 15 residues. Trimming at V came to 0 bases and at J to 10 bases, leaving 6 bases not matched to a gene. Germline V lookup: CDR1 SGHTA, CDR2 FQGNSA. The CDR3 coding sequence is TGTGCCAGCAGCTTAGCAATGGGACAGGGACGAAAACTGTTTTTT. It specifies CASSLAMGQGRKLFF. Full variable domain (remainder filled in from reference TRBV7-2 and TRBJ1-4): GAGVSQSPSNKVTEKGKDVELRCDPISGHTALYWYRQSLGQGLEFLIYFQGNSAPDKSGLPSDRFSAERTGGSVSTLTIQRTQQEDSAVYLCASSLAMGQGRKLFFGSGTQLSVL.

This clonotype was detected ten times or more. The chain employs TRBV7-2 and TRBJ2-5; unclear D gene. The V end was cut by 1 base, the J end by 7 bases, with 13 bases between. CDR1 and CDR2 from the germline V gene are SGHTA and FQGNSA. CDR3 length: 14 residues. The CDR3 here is CASSLGGLQVTQYF. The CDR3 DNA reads TGTGCCAGCAGCTTAGGGGGTTTGCAGGTGACCCAGTACTTC.

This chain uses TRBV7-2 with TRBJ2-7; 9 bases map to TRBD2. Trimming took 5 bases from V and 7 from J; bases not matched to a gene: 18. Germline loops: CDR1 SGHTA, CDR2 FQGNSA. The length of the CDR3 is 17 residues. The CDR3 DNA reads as TGTGCCAGCAGCAGAGGTCTAGCGGGACTAACCCCGGTAGAGCAGTACTTC. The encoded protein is CASSRGLAGLTPVEQYF.

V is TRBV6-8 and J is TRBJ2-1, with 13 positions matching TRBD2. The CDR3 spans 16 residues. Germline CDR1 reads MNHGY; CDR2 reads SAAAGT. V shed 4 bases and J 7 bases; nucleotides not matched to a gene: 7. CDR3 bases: TGTGCCAGCAGTTCCGGGACTAGCGGGATATGGAATGAGCAGTTCTTC. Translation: CASSSGTSGIWNEQFF.

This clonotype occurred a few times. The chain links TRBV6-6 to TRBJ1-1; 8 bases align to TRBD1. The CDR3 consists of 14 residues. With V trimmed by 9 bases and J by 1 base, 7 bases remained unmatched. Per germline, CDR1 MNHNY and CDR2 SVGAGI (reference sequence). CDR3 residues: CASGQGSWNTEAFF. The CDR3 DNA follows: TGTGCCAGTGGACAGGGTTCTTGGAACACTGAAGCTTTCTTT.

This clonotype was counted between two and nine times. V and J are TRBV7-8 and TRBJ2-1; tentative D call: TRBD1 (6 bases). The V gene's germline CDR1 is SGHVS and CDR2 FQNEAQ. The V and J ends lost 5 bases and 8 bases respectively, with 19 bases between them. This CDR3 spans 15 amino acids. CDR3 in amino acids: CASSLRWGPNHEQFF. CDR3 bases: TGTGCCAGCAGCCTCCGTTGGGGGCCCAACCATGAGCAGTTCTTC.

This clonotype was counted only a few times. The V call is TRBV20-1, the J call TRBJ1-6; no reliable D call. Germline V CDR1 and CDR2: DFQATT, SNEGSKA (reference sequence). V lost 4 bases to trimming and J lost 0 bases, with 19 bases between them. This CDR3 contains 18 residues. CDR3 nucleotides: TGCAGTGCTATGCCCGCTCCCCCTAGGAGCTCCTATAATTCACCCCTCCACTTT. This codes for CSAMPAPPRSSYNSPLHF.

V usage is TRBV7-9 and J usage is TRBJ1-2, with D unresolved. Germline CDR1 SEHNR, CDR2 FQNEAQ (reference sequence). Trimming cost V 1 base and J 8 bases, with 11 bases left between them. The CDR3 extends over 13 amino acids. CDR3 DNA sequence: TGTGCCAGCAGCTTAGTATGGGGATTGGGCTACACCTTC. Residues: CASSLVWGLGYTF.

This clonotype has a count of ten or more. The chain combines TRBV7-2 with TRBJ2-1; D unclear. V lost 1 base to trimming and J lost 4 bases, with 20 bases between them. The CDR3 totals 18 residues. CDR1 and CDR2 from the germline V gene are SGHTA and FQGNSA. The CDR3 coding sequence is TGTGCCAGCAGCTTAGAACTGGGCCGTACCCACGCGTACAATGAGCAGTTCTTC. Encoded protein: CASSLELGRTHAYNEQFF.

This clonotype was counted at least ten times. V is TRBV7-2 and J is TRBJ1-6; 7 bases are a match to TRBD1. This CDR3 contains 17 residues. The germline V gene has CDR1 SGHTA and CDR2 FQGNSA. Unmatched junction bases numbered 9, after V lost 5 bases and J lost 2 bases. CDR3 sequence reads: CASSPTRQGTYNSPLHF. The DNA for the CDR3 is TGTGCCAGCAGCCCAACACGACAGGGTACCTATAATTCACCCCTCCACTTT.

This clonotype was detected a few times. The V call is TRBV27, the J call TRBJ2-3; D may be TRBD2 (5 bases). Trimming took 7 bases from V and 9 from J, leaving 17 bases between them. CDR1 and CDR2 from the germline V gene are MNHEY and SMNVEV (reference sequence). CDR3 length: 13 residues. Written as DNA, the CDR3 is TGTGCCAGCAATCCCACGGGAAGGCACACGCAGTATTTT. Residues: CASNPTGRHTQYF.

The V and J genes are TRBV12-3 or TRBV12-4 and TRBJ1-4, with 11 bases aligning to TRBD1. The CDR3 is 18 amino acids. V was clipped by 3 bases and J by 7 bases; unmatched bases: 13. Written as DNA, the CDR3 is TGTGCCAGCAGTTTGGGCTACGGGACAGGGGGAAAGAGTGAAAAACTGTTTTTT. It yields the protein CASSLGYGTGGKSEKLFF.

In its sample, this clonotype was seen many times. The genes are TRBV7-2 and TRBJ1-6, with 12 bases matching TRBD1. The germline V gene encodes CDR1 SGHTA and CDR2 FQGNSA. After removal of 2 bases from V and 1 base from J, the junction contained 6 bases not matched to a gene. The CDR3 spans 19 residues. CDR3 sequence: CASSLRDRGQGSYNSPLHF. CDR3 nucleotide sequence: TGTGCCAGCAGCTTAAGGGACAGGGGGCAGGGGTCCTATAATTCACCCCTCCACTTT.

The CDR3 nucleotides are TGTGCCAGCAGCTTAGGTGTTGACGGGTTCCCCTACGAGCAGTACTTC. Translation gives CASSLGVDGFPYEQYF. The chain is built from TRBV7-2 and TRBJ2-7; D not certain. The V end was cut by 1 base, the J end by 2 bases, with 15 bases between. The CDR3 is 16 amino acids. Germline assignment: CDR1 SGHTA and CDR2 FQGNSA.

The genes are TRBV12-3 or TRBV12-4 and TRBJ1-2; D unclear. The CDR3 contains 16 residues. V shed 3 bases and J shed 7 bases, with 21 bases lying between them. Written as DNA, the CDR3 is TGTGCCAGCAGTTTGCGGACGGGCCGCGCATGGAGTGGCTACACCTTC. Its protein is CASSLRTGRAWSGYTF.

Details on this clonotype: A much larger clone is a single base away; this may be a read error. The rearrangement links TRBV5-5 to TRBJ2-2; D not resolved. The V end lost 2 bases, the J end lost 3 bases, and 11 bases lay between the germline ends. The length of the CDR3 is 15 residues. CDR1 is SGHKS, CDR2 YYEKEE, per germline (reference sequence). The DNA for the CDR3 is TGTGCCAGCAGCTTATGGGGATCGGACACCGGGGAGCTGTTTTTT. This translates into CASSLWGSDTGELFF. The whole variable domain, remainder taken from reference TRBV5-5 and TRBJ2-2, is DAGVTQSPTHLIKTRGQQVTLRCSPISGHKSVSWYQQVLGQGPQFIFQYYEKEERGRGNFPDRFSARQFPNYSSELNVNALLLGDSALYLCASSLWGSDTGELFFGEGSRLTVL.